The 28 T cell receptor beta chains presented below share a single source sample, sequenced in a study of blood T cell repertoires in COVID-19. The repertoire was sequenced with immunoSEQ multiplex PCR; TCRdb's copy has only in-frame clones and lacks some. The data contain 150,000 to 200,000 clones, 90% of them singletons. Material for sequencing was peripheral blood. All receptors derive from a man in his sixties with active or convalescent COVID-19.

The J gene is TRBJ1-5, the V gene TRBV5-1, with 7 positions matching TRBD1. Per the germline V gene, CDR1 is SGHRS and CDR2 is YFSETQ. The V segment lost 7 bases and the J segment 4 bases; nucleotides outside the gene matches: 11. The CDR3 runs 15 residues. CDR3 nucleotide sequence: TGCGCCAGCTCACCCTCCGGGACAGTAAATCAGCCCCAGCATTTT. Translated, it gives CASSPSGTVNQPQHF.

The chain joins TRBV28 to TRBJ2-7; a weak D match, TRBD1 (6 bases). This CDR3 is built from 15 residues. The V end lost 2 bases, the J end lost 4 bases, and 15 bases lay between the germline ends. The germline gives CDR1 MDHEN, CDR2 SYDVKM. The DNA for the CDR3 is TGTGCCAGCAGTTTAAAGGTACAGGGTCGATACGAGCAGTACTTC. Amino acid sequence: CASSLKVQGRYEQYF.

This clone was seen a few times. The chain carries TRBV11-2 and TRBJ1-2; possible D gene TRBD1, 6 bases. Trimming took off 5 bases at V and 6 bases at J, with 16 bases between the two ends. Germline assignment: CDR1 SGHAT and CDR2 FQNNGV. This CDR3 region has 14 residues. CDR3 in amino acids: CASSLGGQQHGYTF. The CDR3 bases are TGTGCCAGCAGCCTCGGGGGGCAGCAGCATGGCTACACCTTC.

This clone appeared once. The chain couples TRBV19 to TRBJ1-3, with TRBD1 matching over 7 bases. Germline V gene sequence: CDR1 LNHDA, CDR2 SQIVND (reference sequence). The CDR3 sequence is 14 residues long. V dropped 5 bases and J dropped 3; count of bases not matched to a gene: 4. The CDR3 region is CASSPGQVGNTIYF. CDR3 nucleotides: TGTGCCAGTAGTCCCGGACAGGTTGGAAACACCATATATTTT.

The gene calls are TRBV5-6 and TRBJ1-1, with 9 nucleotides matching TRBD1. The germline gives CDR1 SGHDT, CDR2 YYEEEE. With 5 bases clipped from V and 3 bases from J, the junction kept 8 bases outside the gene matches. CDR3 size: 15 residues. In nucleotides, the CDR3 is TGTGCCAGCAGTCCAACAGGGGGCGGCTACACTGAAGCTTTCTTT. This codes for CASSPTGGGYTEAFF.

This chain links TRBV2 with TRBJ1-2, with D maybe TRBD1 (5 bases). V lost 7 bases and J 8 bases, leaving 17 bases between the germline ends. Germline lookup yields CDR1 SNHLY and CDR2 FYNNEI. This CDR3 spans 13 amino acids. The DNA for the CDR3 is TGTGCCAGCACCGGGACTACAATGGGGGGCTACACCTTC. Its translation is CASTGTTMGGYTF. Looking up the rest from reference TRBV2 and TRBJ1-2 gives the full variable domain: EPEVTQTPSHQVTQMGQEVILRCVPISNHLYFYWYRQILGQKVEFLVSFYNNEISEKSEIFDDQFSVERPDGSNFTLKIRSTKLEDSAMYFCASTGTTMGGYTFGSGTRLTVV.

This chain joins TRBV11-2 and TRBJ1-2, with TRBD1 matching over 7 bases. J was trimmed by 3 bases and V by 1 base; bases with no gene match: 11. The CDR3 is made up of 17 amino acids. CDR1 and CDR2 (germline): SGHAT, FQNNGV. As DNA, the CDR3 is TGTGCCAGCAGCTTAGCCCCAAGTGACAGGGAATACTATGGCTACACCTTC. Its protein product is CASSLAPSDREYYGYTF.

The chain carries TRBV28 and TRBJ1-2; D gene uncertain. Germline lookup yields CDR1 MDHEN and CDR2 SYDVKM. The V end was cut by 6 bases, the J end by 0 bases, with 14 bases between. The CDR3 sequence is 15 residues long. The CDR3 DNA sequence: TGTGCCAGCAGCGAACCGGGGAAAGCTAACTATGGCTACACCTTC. It translates to CASSEPGKANYGYTF.

This chain joins TRBV29-1 and TRBJ2-1; 9 nucleotides agree with TRBD2. The CDR3 sequence is 13 residues long. Per the germline V gene, CDR1 is SQVTM and CDR2 is ANQGSEA. V lost 8 bases and J lost 6; bases outside the gene matches: 8. CDR3 residues: CSSTGTSINEQFF. The CDR3 DNA is TGCAGCTCCACAGGGACTAGCATCAATGAGCAGTTCTTC.

The chain links TRBV27 to TRBJ1-3, with D tentatively TRBD1 (6 bases). This CDR3 contains 16 residues. Trimming stripped 6 bases from V and 2 bases from J, with 17 bases between. CDR1 and CDR2 from the germline V gene are MNHEY and SMNVEV (reference sequence). DNA for the CDR3: TGTGCCAGCAGCGAGGGGGATCCTTACACTGGAAACACCATATATTTT. Translating gives CASSEGDPYTGNTIYF.

The V gene is TRBV11-2, the J gene TRBJ1-2; D gene ambiguous. Germline V gene sequence: CDR1 SGHAT, CDR2 FQNNGV. The V end was cut by 0 bases, the J end by 4 bases, with 6 bases between. The CDR3 has 13 residues. The CDR3 loop is CASSLDRIYGYTF. The CDR3 DNA sequence: TGTGCCAGCAGCTTAGACAGGATCTATGGCTACACCTTC.

The chain carries TRBV6-4 and TRBJ1-2; 7 bases are shared with TRBD1. This CDR3 spans 15 amino acids. J was trimmed by 4 bases and V by 2 bases; bases with no gene match: 7. The germline V gene has CDR1 MRHNA and CDR2 SNTAGT. CDR3: CASSDTRQGGYGYTF. Here the CDR3 DNA reads TGTGCCAGCAGTGACACCAGACAGGGTGGCTATGGCTACACCTTC.

In its sample, this clone was seen once. The CDR3 spells CASPARPQYF. In nucleotides, the CDR3 is TGTGCCAGCCCGGCTAGACCGCAGTATTTT. This rearrangement joins TRBV7-9 to TRBJ2-3; D unresolved. The germline V gene has CDR1 SEHNR and CDR2 FQNEAQ (reference sequence). The CDR3 length is 10 residues. The V and J ends lost 8 bases and 10 bases respectively, with 10 bases between them.

This sequence joins TRBV5-4 and TRBJ2-3; D remains ambiguous. The V gene lost 2 bases and the J gene lost 0 bases, with 4 bases spanning the gap. The CDR3 contains 13 residues. The germline V gene has CDR1 SGHNT and CDR2 YYREEE (reference sequence). CDR3 residues: CASSFSSTDTQYF. DNA of the CDR3: TGTGCCAGCAGCTTCTCTAGCACAGATACGCAGTATTTT.

This sequence joins TRBV6-6 and TRBJ1-5; 8 nucleotides line up with TRBD1. J lost 3 bases, V lost 6 bases, and 7 bases had no gene match. The germline V gene encodes CDR1 MNHNY and CDR2 SVGAGI (reference sequence). CDR3 length equals 15 residues. The CDR3 bases are TGTGCCAGCAGCTATGGGGACAGGAACAATCAGCCCCAGCATTTT. Its translation: CASSYGDRNNQPQHF.

The chain is built from TRBV15 and TRBJ2-3; 10 nucleotides agree with TRBD2. The length of the CDR3 is 16 residues. J was trimmed by 2 bases and V by 2 bases; bases with no gene match: 4. CDR1 is LNHNV and CDR2 is YYDKDF in the germline V gene (reference sequence). In DNA, the CDR3 is TGTGCCACCAGCAGAAGGACTAGCGGTGCCACAGATACGCAGTATTTT. Residues: CATSRRTSGATDTQYF.

V usage is TRBV6-5 and J usage is TRBJ1-1; D is unclear. Trimming removed 6 bases at V and 4 bases at J, with 12 bases between. The CDR3 is 13 residues long. CDR1 is MNHEY, CDR2 SVGAGI, per germline. The CDR3 bases are TGTGCCAGCAGGTCCTTCACGGTCACTGAAGCTTTCTTT. It yields the protein CASRSFTVTEAFF.

A single count supports this clone. J is TRBJ2-3 and V is TRBV4-1, with D perhaps matching TRBD2 (7 bases). The CDR3 is 14 residues long. Per the germline V gene, CDR1 is MGHRA and CDR2 is YSYEKL. Trimming left V 3 bases short and J 4 bases short, with 11 bases between. The DNA of the CDR3 is TGCGCCAGCAGCCAGGGGGGGGGCCCAGATACGCAGTATTTT. Its protein is CASSQGGGPDTQYF.

V and J are TRBV12-3 or TRBV12-4 and TRBJ1-2, with 7 bases lining up with TRBD1. V dropped 5 bases and J dropped 7; count of bases not matched to a gene: 7. This CDR3 is 13 amino acids long. The CDR3 DNA follows: TGTGCCAGCAGTGACGACAGGGCCGGTGGCTACACCTTC. Protein product: CASSDDRAGGYTF.

The chain joins TRBV4-1 to TRBJ1-2; 8 bases are shared with TRBD1. Trimming removed 1 base from V and 4 bases from J; junction bases left unmatched: 8. The CDR3 length is 16 residues. Germline V lookup: CDR1 MGHRA, CDR2 YSYEKL. Written as DNA, the CDR3 is TGCGCCAGCAGCCAAGGGTTCCAGGGGGCTTTCTATGGCTACACCTTC. Encoded protein: CASSQGFQGAFYGYTF.

The chain combines TRBV30 with TRBJ2-1; possibly TRBD1 for D (5 bases). The germline V gene has CDR1 GTSNPN and CDR2 SVGIG (reference sequence). V lost 0 bases and J 3 bases, leaving 12 bases between the germline ends. The CDR3 is 15 residues long. The CDR3 here is CAWSVGDGNYNEQFF. CDR3 in DNA: TGTGCCTGGAGTGTAGGGGATGGTAACTACAATGAGCAGTTCTTC.

The chain links TRBV11-3 to TRBJ2-5; 7 bases line up with TRBD1. The CDR3 contains 13 residues. V was pared by 5 bases and J by 2 bases, with 2 bases of the junction left unmatched. CDR1 and CDR2 from the germline V gene are SGHNT and YENEEA. DNA for the CDR3: TGTGCCAGCAGCCCGGGACAGCAAGAGACCCAGTACTTC. As protein: CASSPGQQETQYF.

The chain recombines TRBV6-1 with TRBJ1-2; 10 bases line up with TRBD1. CDR3 length: 18 residues. CDR1 is MNHNS, CDR2 SASEGT, per germline. V trimming: 2 bases; J trimming: 5 bases; junction bases outside the gene matches: 14. CDR3 in DNA: TGTGCCAGCAGTGAAACCCCCTCTTCGGGACAGGGGAAGTATGGCTACACCTTC. It is translated as CASSETPSSGQGKYGYTF.

The V call is TRBV19, the J call TRBJ2-1; maybe TRBD2 (6 bases). Trimming took 2 bases from V and 8 from J, leaving 13 bases between them. This CDR3 region has 14 residues. Germline CDR1 LNHDA, CDR2 SQIVND (reference sequence). CDR3 DNA sequence: TGTGCCAGTAGTATATTGGAGGGTGTGGATGAGCAGTTCTTC. Translated: CASSILEGVDEQFF.

The chain carries TRBV19 and TRBJ2-5, with D possibly TRBD1 on 5 matching bases. The CDR3 has 13 amino acids. The V end was cut by 6 bases, the J end by 4 bases, with 12 bases between. The germline gives CDR1 LNHDA, CDR2 SQIVND (reference sequence). CDR3 amino acids: CASSPDSRETQYF. CDR3 coding DNA: TGTGCCAGTAGCCCCGACAGCCGAGAGACCCAGTACTTC.

This clone appeared a single time. The chain has TRBV12-3 or TRBV12-4 and TRBJ1-3; D perhaps matches TRBD1 (6 bases). The V and J ends lost 6 bases and 11 bases respectively, with 14 bases between them. This CDR3 is built from 12 residues. The CDR3 DNA reads as TGTGCCAGCAGACTCGGAGAGGGGGCCATATATTTT. This codes for CASRLGEGAIYF.

This clone appeared a few times. The chain combines TRBV7-8 with TRBJ2-7; possible D gene TRBD1, 5 bases. The germline V gene has CDR1 SGHVS and CDR2 FQNEAQ. The CDR3 sequence is 15 residues long. Trimming cost V 6 bases and J 2 bases, with 17 bases left between them. In DNA, the CDR3 is TGTGCCAGCAGACCCCGACAGTCCGCGGCCTACGAGCAGTACTTC. Translation gives CASRPRQSAAYEQYF.

The rearrangement links TRBV18 to TRBJ1-1, with 9 positions matching TRBD1. Germline values: CDR1 KGHSH, CDR2 LQKENI. V shed 3 bases, J shed 6 bases, and the junction held 8 bases outside the gene matches. The CDR3 consists of 15 residues. The CDR3 DNA reads TGTGCCAGCTCACCTGGGACAGGGCAGAGGGCTGAAGCTTTCTTT. Protein sequence: CASSPGTGQRAEAFF.